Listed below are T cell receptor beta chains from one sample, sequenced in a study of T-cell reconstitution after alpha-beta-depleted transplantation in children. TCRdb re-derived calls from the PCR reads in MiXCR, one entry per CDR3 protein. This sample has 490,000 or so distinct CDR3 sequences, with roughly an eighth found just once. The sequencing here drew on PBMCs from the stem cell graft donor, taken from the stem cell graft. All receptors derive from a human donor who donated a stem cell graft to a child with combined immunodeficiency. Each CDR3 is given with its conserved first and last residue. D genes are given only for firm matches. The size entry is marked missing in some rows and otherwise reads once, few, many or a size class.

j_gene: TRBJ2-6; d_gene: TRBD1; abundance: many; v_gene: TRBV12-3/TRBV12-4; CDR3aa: CASSWDRVYGANVLTF; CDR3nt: TGTGCCAGCAGTTGGGACAGGGTATATGGGGCCAACGTCCTGACTTTC
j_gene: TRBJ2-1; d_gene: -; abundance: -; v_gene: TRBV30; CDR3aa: CAWSVQGEGQFF; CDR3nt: TGTGCCTGGAGTGTACAGGGAGAGGGGCAGTTCTTC
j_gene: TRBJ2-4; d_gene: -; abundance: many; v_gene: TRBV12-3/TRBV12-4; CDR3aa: CASLQGGAKNIQYF; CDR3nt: TGTGCCAGCCTCCAGGGGGGGGCCAAAAACATTCAGTACTTC
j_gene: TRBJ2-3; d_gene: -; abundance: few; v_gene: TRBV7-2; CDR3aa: CASSLSPGTKYF; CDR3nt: TGTGCCAGCAGCTTATCGCCGGGGACAAAGTATTTT
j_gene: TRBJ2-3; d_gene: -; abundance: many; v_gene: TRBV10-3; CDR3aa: CAIGPADTQYF; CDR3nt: TGTGCCATCGGACCCGCAGATACGCAGTATTTT
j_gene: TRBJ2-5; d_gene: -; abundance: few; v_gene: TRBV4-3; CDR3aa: CASSVNRDQETQYF; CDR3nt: TGCGCCAGCAGCGTAAACAGGGACCAAGAGACCCAGTACTTC
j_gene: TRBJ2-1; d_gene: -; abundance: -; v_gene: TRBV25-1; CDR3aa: CASSESSPSYNEQFF; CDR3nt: TGTGCCAGCAGTGAGTCTAGCCCCTCCTACAATGAGCAGTTCTTC
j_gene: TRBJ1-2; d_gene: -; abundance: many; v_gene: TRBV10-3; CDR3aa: CAISGLGNYGYTF; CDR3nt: TGTGCCATCAGTGGATTAGGGAACTATGGCTACACCTTC
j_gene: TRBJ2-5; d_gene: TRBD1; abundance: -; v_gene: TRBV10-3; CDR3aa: CAISGQGSSGQYF; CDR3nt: TGTGCCATCAGTGGACAGGGGTCATCTGGCCAGTACTTC
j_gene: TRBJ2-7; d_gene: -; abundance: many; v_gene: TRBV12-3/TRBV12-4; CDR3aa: CASSLGQSGHEQYF; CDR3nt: TGTGCCAGCAGTTTAGGACAAAGTGGCCACGAGCAGTACTTC
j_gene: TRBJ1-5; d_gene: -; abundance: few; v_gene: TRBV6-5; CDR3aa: CASSRESNQPQHF; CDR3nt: TGTGCCAGCAGCCGCGAAAGCAATCAGCCCCAGCATTTT
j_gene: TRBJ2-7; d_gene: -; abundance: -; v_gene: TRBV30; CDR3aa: CAWSVGPNPRQYF; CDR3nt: TGTGCCTGGAGTGTTGGGCCCAACCCGCGGCAGTACTTC
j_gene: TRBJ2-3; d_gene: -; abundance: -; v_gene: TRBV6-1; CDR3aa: CASRPGLWPLTDTQYF; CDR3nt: TGTGCCAGCAGGCCCGGACTGTGGCCGCTAACAGATACGCAGTATTTT
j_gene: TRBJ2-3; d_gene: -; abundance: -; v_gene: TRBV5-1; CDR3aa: CASSLDGGLDTQYF; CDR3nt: TGCGCCAGCAGCTTGGATGGGGGCCTGGATACGCAGTATTTT
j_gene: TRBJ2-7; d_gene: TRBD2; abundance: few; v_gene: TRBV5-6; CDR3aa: CASSLPGLAFEQYF; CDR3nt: TGTGCCAGCAGCTTACCGGGACTAGCTTTCGAGCAGTACTTC
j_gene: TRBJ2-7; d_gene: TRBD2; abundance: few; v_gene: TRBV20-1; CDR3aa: CSARGTSGAHEQYF; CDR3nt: TGCAGTGCTAGAGGGACTAGCGGGGCCCACGAGCAGTACTTC
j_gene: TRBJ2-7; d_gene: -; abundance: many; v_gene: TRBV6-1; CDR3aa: CASRLSEGTEQYF; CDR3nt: TGTGCCAGCAGGCTTAGTGAGGGCACCGAGCAGTACTTC
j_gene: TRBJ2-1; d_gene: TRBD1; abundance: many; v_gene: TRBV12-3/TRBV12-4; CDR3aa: CASSVTGTGANEQFF; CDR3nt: TGTGCCAGCAGTGTTACCGGGACAGGGGCCAATGAGCAGTTCTTC
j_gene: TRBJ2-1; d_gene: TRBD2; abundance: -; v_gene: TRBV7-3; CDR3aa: CASSLGLAVHSYNEQFF; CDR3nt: TGTGCCAGCAGCTTGGGACTAGCGGTCCACTCCTACAATGAGCAGTTCTTC
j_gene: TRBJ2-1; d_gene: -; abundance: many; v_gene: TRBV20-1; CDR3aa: CSASSALIYNEQFF; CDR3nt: TGCAGTGCTAGTTCCGCGCTCATATACAATGAGCAGTTCTTC
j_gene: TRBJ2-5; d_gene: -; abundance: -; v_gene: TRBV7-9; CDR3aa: CASSLGTLPRETQYF; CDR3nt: TGTGCCAGCAGCTTAGGGACACTCCCTCGGGAGACCCAGTACTTC
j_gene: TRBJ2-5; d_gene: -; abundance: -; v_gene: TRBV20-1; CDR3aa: CSAWDVLKETQYF; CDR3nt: TGCAGTGCTTGGGACGTACTAAAAGAGACCCAGTACTTC
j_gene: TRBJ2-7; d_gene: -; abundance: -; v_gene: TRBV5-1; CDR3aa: CASSLEEWAGSTYEQYF; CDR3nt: TGCGCCAGCAGCTTGGAGGAATGGGCGGGAAGTACCTACGAGCAGTACTTC
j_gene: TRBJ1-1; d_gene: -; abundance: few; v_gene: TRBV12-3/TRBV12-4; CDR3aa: CASSFGPHTEAFF; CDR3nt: TGTGCCAGCAGTTTTGGACCGCACACTGAAGCTTTCTTT
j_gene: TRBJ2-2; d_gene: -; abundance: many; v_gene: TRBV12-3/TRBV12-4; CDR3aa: CASRHRGLAAGELFF; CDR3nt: TGTGCCAGCAGACACAGGGGCTTAGCGGCCGGGGAGCTGTTTTTT
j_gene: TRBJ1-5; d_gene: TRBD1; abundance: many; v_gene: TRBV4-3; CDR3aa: CASSQGQGARNQPQHF; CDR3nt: TGCGCCAGCAGCCAAGGACAGGGGGCGCGTAATCAGCCCCAGCATTTT
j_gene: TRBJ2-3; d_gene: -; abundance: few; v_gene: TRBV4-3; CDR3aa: CASSRASTDTQYF; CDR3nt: TGCGCCAGCAGCCGGGCGAGCACAGATACGCAGTATTTT
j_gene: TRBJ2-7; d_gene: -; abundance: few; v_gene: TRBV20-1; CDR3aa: CSANNAPSSYEQYF; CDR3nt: TGCAGTGCTAATAATGCCCCAAGCTCCTACGAGCAGTACTTC
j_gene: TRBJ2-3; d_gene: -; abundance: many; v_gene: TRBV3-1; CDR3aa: CASSQVGGRLRDTQYF; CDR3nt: TGTGCCAGCAGCCAAGTTGGAGGGAGGCTTCGGGATACGCAGTATTTT
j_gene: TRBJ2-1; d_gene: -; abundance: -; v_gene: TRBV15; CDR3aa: CATSRDPSLDEQFF; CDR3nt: TGTGCCACCAGCAGAGACCCCTCTCTGGATGAGCAGTTCTTC
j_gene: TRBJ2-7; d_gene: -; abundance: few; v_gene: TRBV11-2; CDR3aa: CASSGGVIYEQYF; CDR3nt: TGTGCCAGCAGCGGAGGGGTGATCTACGAGCAGTACTTC
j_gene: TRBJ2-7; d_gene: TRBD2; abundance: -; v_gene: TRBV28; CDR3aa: CASSLKAGGNFLEQYF; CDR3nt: TGTGCCAGCAGTTTAAAAGCGGGGGGAAATTTTCTTGAGCAGTACTTC
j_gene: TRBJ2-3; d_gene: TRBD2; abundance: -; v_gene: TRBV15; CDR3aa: CATSYSGDTTDTQYF; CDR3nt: TGTGCCACCAGCTATAGCGGGGATACCACAGATACGCAGTATTTT
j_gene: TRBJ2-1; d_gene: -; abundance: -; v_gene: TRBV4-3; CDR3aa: CASSQTRHEQFF; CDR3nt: TGCGCCAGCAGCCAAACGCGGCATGAGCAGTTCTTC
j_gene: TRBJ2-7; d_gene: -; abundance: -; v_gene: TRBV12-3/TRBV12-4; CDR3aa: CASTRGTNYEQYF; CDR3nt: TGTGCCAGCACACGTGGGACCAACTACGAGCAGTACTTC
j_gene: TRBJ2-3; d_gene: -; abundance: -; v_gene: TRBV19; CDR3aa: CASRSQGDTDTQYF; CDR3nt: TGTGCCAGTAGAAGTCAGGGAGATACAGATACGCAGTATTTT
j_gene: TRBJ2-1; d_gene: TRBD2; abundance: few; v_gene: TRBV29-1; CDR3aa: CSVPNGRAQFF; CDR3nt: TGCAGCGTTCCGAACGGGAGGGCACAGTTCTTC
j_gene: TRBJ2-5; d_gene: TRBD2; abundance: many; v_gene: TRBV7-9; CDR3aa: CASSDSGGRETQYF; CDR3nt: TGTGCCAGCAGCGATTCGGGGGGTAGAGAGACCCAGTACTTC
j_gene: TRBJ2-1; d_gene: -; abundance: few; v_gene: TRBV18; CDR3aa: CASSPERQYNEQFF; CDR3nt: TGTGCCAGCTCACCAGAGAGGCAGTACAATGAGCAGTTCTTC